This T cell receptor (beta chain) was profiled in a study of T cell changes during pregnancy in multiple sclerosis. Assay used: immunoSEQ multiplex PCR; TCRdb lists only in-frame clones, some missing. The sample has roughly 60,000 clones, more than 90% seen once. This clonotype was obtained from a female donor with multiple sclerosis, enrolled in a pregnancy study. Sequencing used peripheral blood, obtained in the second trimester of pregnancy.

The chain's CDR3 is CASSGGPTPGEQYF. CDR3 in DNA: TGTGCCAGCAGTGGAGGCCCTACCCCCGGCGAGCAGTACTTC. The chain combines TRBV6-1 with TRBJ2-7; no definite D call. The CDR3 runs 14 residues. The germline CDR1 and CDR2 sequences are MNHNS and SASEGT. V dropped 4 bases and J dropped 6 bases, with 16 bases sitting between them.